This T cell receptor (beta chain) appears in the sequencing data of a study of blood T cells in healthy people across ages. The use of a sample-barcoded 5' primer and a J-beta primer mix characterized a second PCR of roughly 6 to 11 cycles. TCRdb processed the 5' RACE reads anew with MiXCR; each CDR3 protein has one entry. The data show 730,000 or so distinct CDR3 sequences, roughly 43% seen once. This clonotype was recorded many times. Germline V gene lookup returns CDR1 SQVTM and CDR2 ANQGSEA. The CDR3 contains 14 residues. The V gene lost 7 bases and the J gene lost 2 bases, with 16 bases spanning the gap.

The sequence was collected from a woman aged 55 to 70 in good health. V is TRBV29-1 and J is TRBJ2-3; D is perhaps TRBD1 (6 bases). The material sequenced was blood. The CDR3 here is CSGKQGSSTDTQYF. The CDR3 coding sequence is TGCAGCGGCAAACAGGGAAGTTCCACAGATACGCAGTATTTT.